A single sample gave rise to the 14 T cell receptor beta chains below, sequenced in a study of prognosis after radiotherapy for stage I lung cancer. Genomic DNA yielded TCR beta CDR3, amplified by two-round multiplex PCR. Round one of PCR was performed, and it used primers specific to each TRBV and TRBJ gene. TCRdb itself ran the multiplex PCR reads through MiXCR, one entry per CDR3 protein. This table holds about 59,000 distinct CDR3 sequences, about 30% found once. Sequencing used PBMCs, obtained before or after stereotactic body radiation therapy (not recorded which). Receptors originate from a donor aged 50 or older with non-small cell lung cancer.

There are many counts of this clonotype. The chain is built from TRBV6-9 and TRBJ2-5, with D uncertain. CDR1 and CDR2 from the germline V gene are MNHGY and SVAAGI. This CDR3 has 14 residues. The V end lost 3 bases, the J end lost 3 bases, and 11 bases lay between the germline ends. The CDR3 nucleotides are TGTGCCAGCAGTTACCCCTTTGATGAAGAGACCCAGTACTTC. Its protein product is CASSYPFDEETQYF.

Points on this clonotype: Relative to the germline gene, one junction end is altered; a read error may explain this. The chain recombines TRBV19 with TRBJ2-3; D possibly uses TRBD1 or TRBD2 (5 bases each). CDR3 length: 15 residues. Germline V gives CDR1 LNHDA, CDR2 SQIVND (reference sequence). In nucleotides, the CDR3 is TGTGCCTGTAGTTATGGGGGACCAAGCACAGATACGCAGTATTTT. Protein sequence: CACSYGGPSTDTQYF.

This clonotype was seen many times. V is TRBV20-1 and J is TRBJ1-3; D is unresolved. CDR1 and CDR2 (germline): DFQATT, SNEGSKA (reference sequence). The CDR3 extends over 15 amino acids. V was clipped by 0 bases and J by 0 bases, with 9 bases between them. CDR3 DNA: TGCAGTGCTAGAGATTGGTCCAGCTCTGGAAACACCATATATTTT. Its translation is CSARDWSSSGNTIYF.

A remark on this clonotype: The likely explanation is a read error, given a far larger clone one base away. The genes are TRBV6-4 and TRBJ1-2, with no clear D. CDR1 and CDR2 (germline): MRHNA, SNTAGT. The CDR3 loop spans 12 amino acids. V was clipped by 9 bases and J by 5 bases, with 13 bases between them. CDR3 coding DNA: TGTGCCAGAATGGAGGGCGGGTATGGCTACACCTTC. This sequence encodes CARMEGGYGYTF.

This clonotype was seen many times. J is TRBJ1-2 and V is TRBV7-9, with 7 bases matching TRBD1. The CDR3 extends over 15 amino acids. CDR1 and CDR2 (germline): SEHNR, FQNEAQ (reference sequence). With 5 bases clipped from V and 4 bases from J, the junction kept 10 bases outside the gene matches. This CDR3 is CASSTGQAAIYGYTF. The CDR3 DNA reads as TGTGCCAGCAGCACTGGACAGGCGGCGATCTATGGCTACACCTTC.

Regarding this clonotype: A much larger clone is a single base away; this may be a read error. V gene TRBV28 combines with J gene TRBJ2-5, with a tentative D call TRBD1 (5 bases). CDR3 size: 13 residues. V was shortened by 2 bases and J by 5 bases, with 9 bases between the two germline ends. From germline, CDR1 is MDHEN and CDR2 SYDVKM. CDR3 DNA: TGTGCCAGCAGTTTAATGGGGCTTGAGACCCAGTACTTC. Its translation: CASSLMGLETQYF.

This clonotype was counted many times. This rearrangement joins TRBV7-2 to TRBJ1-1; 7 positions agree with TRBD1. Trimming removed 5 bases from V and 4 bases from J; junction bases left unmatched: 7. Germline V gene data show CDR1 as SGHTA and CDR2 as FQGNSA. This CDR3 is 14 amino acids long. CDR3 DNA: TGTGCCAGCAGCCCAAATCCAGGGGGCACTGAAGCTTTCTTT. Its translation is CASSPNPGGTEAFF. The complete variable domain, with remaining parts taken from reference TRBV7-2 and TRBJ1-1, reads GAGVSQSPSNKVTEKGKDVELRCDPISGHTALYWYRQSLGQGLEFLIYFQGNSAPDKSGLPSDRFSAERTGGSVSTLTIQRTQQEDSAVYLCASSPNPGGTEAFFGQGTRLTVV.

In the case of this clonotype: A read error is likely here: a far larger clone is one base away. This sequence joins TRBV6-1 and TRBJ2-5; TRBD1 aligns across 8 bases. The J call may be faulty, since TRBJ2-1 better matches the DNA end. The CDR3 is made up of 14 amino acids. CDR1 and CDR2 (germline): MNHNS, SASEGT. The CDR3 coding sequence is TGTGCCAGCAGTAAGGACAGGGAGTACAATCAGCAGTTCTTC. Protein: CASSKDREYNQQFF.

In this sample, this clonotype turned up once. A far larger clone is just one base off, so this is likely a read error. The chain joins TRBV6-9 to TRBJ2-2, with TRBD1 matching over 7 bases. CDR1 is MNHGY, CDR2 SVAAGI, per germline. The CDR3 is 16 amino acids. Losses at the gene ends were 3 bases for V and 10 bases for J; bases not matched to a gene: 14. CDR3: CASSYSAGGSNVELFF. The CDR3 nucleotides read TGTGCCAGCAGTTACTCCGCAGGGGGATCGAACGTGGAGCTGTTTTTT.

The table lists this clonotype with many counts. The chain joins TRBV6-1 to TRBJ1-2; the D gene is possibly TRBD1 (5 bases). Trimming took 4 bases from V and 8 from J, leaving 14 bases between them. The CDR3 has 13 amino acids. Germline CDR1 MNHNS, CDR2 SASEGT. The CDR3 sequence is CASSAGQGRGYTF. The CDR3 coding sequence is TGTGCCAGCAGTGCCGGGCAGGGACGAGGCTACACCTTC.

At least ten counts were recorded for this clonotype. V usage is TRBV30 and J usage is TRBJ2-5, with a weak D call TRBD2 (6 bases). The CDR3 is 13 amino acids. Germline V gives CDR1 GTSNPN, CDR2 SVGIG (reference sequence). Between the trimmed V and J ends, which lost 4 bases and 5 bases, there was a span of 14 bases. DNA of the CDR3: TGTGCCTGGAATGGGAGGTGGGGCGAGACCCAGTACTTC. It yields the protein CAWNGRWGETQYF. Full variable domain (remainder filled in from reference TRBV30 and TRBJ2-5): SQTIHQWPATLVQPVGSPLSLECTVEGTSNPNLYWYRQAAGRGLQLLFYSVGIGQISSEVPQNLSASRPQDRQFILSSKKLLLSDSGFYLCAWNGRWGETQYFGPGTRLLVL.

This clonotype was recorded many times. The rearrangement joins TRBV19 to TRBJ2-3; D gene uncertain. V lost 6 bases, J lost 1 base, and 11 bases lay in between. Germline-derived CDR1 and CDR2 are LNHDA and SQIVND (reference sequence). The CDR3 loop spans 14 amino acids. The CDR3 sequence is CASRPDGGTDTQYF. In nucleotides, the CDR3 is TGTGCCAGTAGACCGGACGGAGGCACAGATACGCAGTATTTT.

In its sample, this clonotype was seen a few times. This sequence joins TRBV5-1 and TRBJ1-1; D remains unclear. The CDR3 runs to 10 residues. The V gene's germline CDR1 is SGHRS and CDR2 YFSETQ. The V end was cut by 4 bases, the J end by 8 bases, with 6 bases between. CDR3 in amino acids: CASSLLEAFF. CDR3 sequence (DNA): TGCGCCAGCAGCCTGCTCGAAGCTTTCTTT. Combining the CDR3 with reference TRBV5-1 and TRBJ1-1 gives the whole variable domain KAGVTQTPRYLIKTRGQQVTLSCSPISGHRSVSWYQQTPGQGLQFLFEYFSETQRNKGNFPGRFSGRQFSNSRSEMNVSTLELGDSALYLCASSLLEAFFGQGTRLTVV.

Worth noting for this clonotype: A single base separates this from a much larger clone, so it may be a read error. The J gene is TRBJ2-5, the V gene TRBV11-2, with 7 bases fitting TRBD2. The junction had 16 bases not matched to a gene; V was cut back by 4 bases and J by 8 bases. The CDR3 totals 16 residues. The germline V gene encodes CDR1 SGHAT and CDR2 FQNNGV. The CDR3 region is CASSSDILGGIVTQYF. The CDR3 DNA sequence: TGTGCCAGCAGCTCAGATATCCTGGGGGGGATAGTTACCCAGTACTTC.